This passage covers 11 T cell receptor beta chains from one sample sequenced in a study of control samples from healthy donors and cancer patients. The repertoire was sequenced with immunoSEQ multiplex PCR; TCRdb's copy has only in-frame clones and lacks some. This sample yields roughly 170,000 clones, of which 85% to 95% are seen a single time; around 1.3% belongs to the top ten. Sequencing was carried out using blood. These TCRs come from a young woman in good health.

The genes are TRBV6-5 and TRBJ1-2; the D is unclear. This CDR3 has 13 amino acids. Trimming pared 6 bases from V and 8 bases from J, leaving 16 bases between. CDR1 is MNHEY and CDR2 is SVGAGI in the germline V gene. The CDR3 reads CASSLDRFTGYTF. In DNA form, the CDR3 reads TGTGCCAGCAGCTTGGACCGATTCACGGGCTACACCTTC.

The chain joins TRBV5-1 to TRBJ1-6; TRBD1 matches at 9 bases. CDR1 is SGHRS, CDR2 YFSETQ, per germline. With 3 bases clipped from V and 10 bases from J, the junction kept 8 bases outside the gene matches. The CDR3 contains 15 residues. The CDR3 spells CASSSAGTGNSPLHF. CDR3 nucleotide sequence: TGCGCCAGCAGCTCCGCCGGGACAGGGAACTCACCCCTCCACTTT.

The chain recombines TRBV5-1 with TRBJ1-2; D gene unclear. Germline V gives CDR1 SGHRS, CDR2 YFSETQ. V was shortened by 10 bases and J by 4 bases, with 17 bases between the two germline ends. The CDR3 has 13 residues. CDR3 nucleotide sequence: TGCGCCTCCAAGGAGGGAACTGCCTATGGCTACACCTTC. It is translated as CASKEGTAYGYTF.

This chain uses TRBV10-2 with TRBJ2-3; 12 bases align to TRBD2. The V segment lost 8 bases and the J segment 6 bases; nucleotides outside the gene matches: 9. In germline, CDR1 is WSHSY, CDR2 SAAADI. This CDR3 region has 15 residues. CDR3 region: CASVSSGGAGDTQYF. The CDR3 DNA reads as TGCGCCAGCGTATCTAGCGGGGGGGCTGGGGATACGCAGTATTTT.

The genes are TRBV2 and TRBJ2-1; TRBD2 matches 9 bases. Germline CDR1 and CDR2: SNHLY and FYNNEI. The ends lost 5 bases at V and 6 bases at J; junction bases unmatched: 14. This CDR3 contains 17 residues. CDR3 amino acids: CASSIPYRGRAINEQFF. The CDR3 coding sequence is TGTGCCAGCAGTATACCCTATCGCGGGAGGGCTATCAATGAGCAGTTCTTC.

This CDR3 is CASRAPGLAFDEQFF. CDR3 DNA sequence: TGTGCCAGCAGAGCCCCGGGACTAGCGTTCGATGAGCAGTTCTTC. The chain has TRBV6-5 and TRBJ2-1, with 10 bases fitting TRBD2. The CDR3 contains 15 residues. V lost 6 bases to trimming and J lost 8 bases; unmatched junction nucleotides: 10. Per the germline V gene, CDR1 is MNHEY and CDR2 is SVGAGI.

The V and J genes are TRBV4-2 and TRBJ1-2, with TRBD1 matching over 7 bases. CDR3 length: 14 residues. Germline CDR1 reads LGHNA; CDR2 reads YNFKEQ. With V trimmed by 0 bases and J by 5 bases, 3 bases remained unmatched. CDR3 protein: CASSQDRGQYGYTF. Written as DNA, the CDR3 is TGTGCCAGCAGCCAAGATAGGGGGCAATATGGCTACACCTTC.

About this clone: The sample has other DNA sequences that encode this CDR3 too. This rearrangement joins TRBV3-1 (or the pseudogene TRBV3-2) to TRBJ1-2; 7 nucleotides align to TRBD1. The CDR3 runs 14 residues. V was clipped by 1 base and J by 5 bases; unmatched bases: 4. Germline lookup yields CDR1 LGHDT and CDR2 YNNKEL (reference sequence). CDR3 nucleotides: TGTGCCAGCAGCCAAGGACAGGGAGGTTATGGCTACACCTTC. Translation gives CASSQGQGGYGYTF.

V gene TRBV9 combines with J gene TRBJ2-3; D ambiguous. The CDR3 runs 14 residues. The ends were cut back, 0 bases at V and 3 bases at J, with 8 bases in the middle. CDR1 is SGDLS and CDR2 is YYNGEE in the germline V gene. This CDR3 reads CASSVASGTDTQYF. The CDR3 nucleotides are TGTGCCAGCAGCGTAGCTTCCGGAACAGATACGCAGTATTTT.

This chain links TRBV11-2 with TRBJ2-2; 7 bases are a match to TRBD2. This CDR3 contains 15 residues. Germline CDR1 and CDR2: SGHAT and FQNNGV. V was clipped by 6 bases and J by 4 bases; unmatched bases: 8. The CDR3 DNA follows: TGTGCCAGCAGTCCCGGGGTAGCGGGCACCGGGGAGCTGTTTTTT. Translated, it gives CASSPGVAGTGELFF. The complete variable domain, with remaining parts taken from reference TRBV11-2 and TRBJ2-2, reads EAGVAQSPRYKIIEKRQSVAFWCNPISGHATLYWYQQILGQGPKLLIQFQNNGVVDDSQLPKDRFSAERLKGVDSTLKIQPAKLEDSAVYLCASSPGVAGTGELFFGEGSRLTVL.

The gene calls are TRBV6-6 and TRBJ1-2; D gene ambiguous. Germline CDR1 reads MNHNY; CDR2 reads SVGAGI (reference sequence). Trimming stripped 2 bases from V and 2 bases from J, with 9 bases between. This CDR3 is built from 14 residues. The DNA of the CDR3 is TGTGCCAGCAGTTACAAAGGCGAAAACTATGGCTACACCTTC. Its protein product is CASSYKGENYGYTF.